This is a list of T cell receptor beta chains from one sample in a study of cytomegalovirus exposure and HLA in healthy donors. Repertoires were generated with immunoSEQ multiplex PCR, while TCRdb's copy carries only in-frame clones and drops some. The sample has roughly 60,000 clones; 90% to 97% are singletons. The sequencing sample was made of PBMCs. The receptor set was obtained from a woman younger than 30 in good health and CMV-seronegative. Both conserved end residues are part of each CDR3. D genes are given only for firm matches.

TRBJ2-4 TRBV7-2 . CASSTRTGIAKNIQYF
TRBJ1-5 TRBV9 . CASSSGPTSNQPQHF
TRBJ2-1 TRBV28 TRBD2 CATTGGGSSNEQFF
TRBJ2-1 TRBV7-9 TRBD2 CASSFGLAGYNEQFF
TRBJ2-2 TRBV9 . CASSVRGLNTGELFF
TRBJ2-5 TRBV7-6 TRBD1 CGSSPTPQGGQETQYF
TRBJ1-3 TRBV5-1 . CASSPGTPSGNTIYF
TRBJ1-6 TRBV27 . CASSSRGSPLHF
TRBJ2-1 TRBV7-8 . CASSLGAGRRNEQFF
TRBJ1-1 TRBV19 . CASSISLNTEAFF
TRBJ2-7 TRBV10-3 TRBD1 CAISQGTGGAYEQYF
TRBJ1-1 TRBV19 . CASSGTGREELSLDTGAFF
TRBJ1-2 TRBV19 . CATQRRDGYTF
TRBJ1-4 TRBV28 TRBD1 CASSLYPGQGPNEKLFF
TRBJ2-5 TRBV15 TRBD1 CATSTHTGGGETQYF
TRBJ2-3 TRBV7-3 TRBD2 CASSLTGGIGDTQYF
TRBJ2-7 TRBV29-1 . CSVRRGGSYEQYF